This T cell receptor beta chain was identified in a study of CD8 T cells in acute hepatitis C reinfection. With 4 bases clipped from V and 4 bases from J, the junction kept 6 bases outside the gene matches. The CDR3 spans 17 residues. Germline V gene data show CDR1 as SGHTA and CDR2 as FQGTGA. As regards this clone: Its antigen is currently unknown.

Time point of the sample: naive CD8 control sorted from an acute-time-point sample. Clones were sequenced by immunoSEQ multiplex PCR, and TCRdb holds only the in-frame ones, with some missing. The table has about 38,000 clones, roughly 88% seen once. Study-level findings and limits: Acute resolver, follow-up resolver and acute chronic samples had similar high diversity. Regardless of outcome, thirteen public clonotypes appeared, one using V04-02/J02-02.

The chain employs TRBV7-3 and TRBJ2-3; 15 nucleotides align to TRBD2. The origin of this receptor is a woman younger than 35 who spontaneously cleared hepatitis C infection. Sample: naive CD8+ T cells from PBMCs. CDR3: CASSSGLAGGPADTQYF. CDR3 nucleotides: TGTGCCAGCAGCTCAGGACTAGCGGGAGGGCCGGCAGATACGCAGTATTTT.